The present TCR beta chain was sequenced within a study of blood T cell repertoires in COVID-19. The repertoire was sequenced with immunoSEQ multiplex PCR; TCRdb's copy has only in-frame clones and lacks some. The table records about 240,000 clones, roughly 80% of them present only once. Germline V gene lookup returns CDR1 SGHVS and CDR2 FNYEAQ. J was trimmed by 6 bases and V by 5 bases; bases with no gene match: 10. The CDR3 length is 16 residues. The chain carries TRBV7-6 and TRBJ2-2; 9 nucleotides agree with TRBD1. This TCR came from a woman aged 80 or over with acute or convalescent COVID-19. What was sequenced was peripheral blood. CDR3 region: CASSTEGQGAPGELFF. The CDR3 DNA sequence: TGTGCCAGCAGCACGGAGGGACAGGGCGCACCCGGGGAGCTGTTTTTT.